Shown below are 15 T cell receptor beta chains from a single sample sequenced in a study of T-cell memory formation after mild COVID-19. TCRdb redid the calling of the 5' RACE reads with MiXCR, one entry per CDR3 protein. The sample lists fewer than 400,000 distinct CDR3 sequences; about an eighth were seen once. Sequenced input: PBMCs or a T cell subset sorted from them (not recorded which). The receptor set was obtained from a man in his late teens or twenties who had mild COVID-19 (a few samples of this study predate the infection). Cell type and time point are not known.

The chain couples TRBV5-1 to TRBJ2-3; D might be TRBD1 (6 bases). The length of the CDR3 is 14 residues. Trimming took off 3 bases at V and 5 bases at J, with 13 bases between the two ends. CDR1 is SGHRS, CDR2 YFSETQ, per germline. The CDR3 loop is CASSSPEGGDTQYF. CDR3 sequence (DNA): TGCGCCAGCAGCTCCCCGGAAGGGGGAGATACGCAGTATTTT. Combining the CDR3 with reference TRBV5-1 and TRBJ2-3 gives the whole variable domain KAGVTQTPRYLIKTRGQQVTLSCSPISGHRSVSWYQQTPGQGLQFLFEYFSETQRNKGNFPGRFSGRQFSNSRSEMNVSTLELGDSALYLCASSSPEGGDTQYFGPGTRLTVL.

In this sample, this clonotype turned up a few times. The chain joins TRBV29-1 to TRBJ1-5; a possible D gene is TRBD1 (5 bases). Per the germline V gene, CDR1 is SQVTM and CDR2 is ANQGSEA. The CDR3 is 13 residues long. The V gene lost 4 bases and the J gene lost 5 bases, with 12 bases spanning the gap. The CDR3 spells CSVAQGAYQPQHF. DNA of the CDR3: TGCAGCGTTGCTCAGGGCGCGTATCAGCCCCAGCATTTT.

The chain uses TRBV5-1 and TRBJ2-3; a weak D match, TRBD1 (6 bases). With 9 bases removed from V and 1 base from J, the gap between germline ends came to 15 bases. The CDR3 contains 14 residues. From germline, CDR1 is SGHRS and CDR2 YFSETQ. CDR3 DNA: TGCGCCACCCAGTCAGGGGATGGCACAGATACGCAGTATTTT. Its translation: CATQSGDGTDTQYF.

This clonotype was detected many times. This sequence joins TRBV9 and TRBJ2-1; 10 nucleotides line up with TRBD2. This CDR3 has 18 residues. Germline CDR1 reads SGDLS; CDR2 reads YYNGEE. With 3 bases clipped from V and 0 bases from J, the junction kept 9 bases outside the gene matches. This CDR3 reads CASSDPEERGGSYNEQFF. The CDR3, as DNA: TGTGCCAGCAGCGACCCTGAAGAGCGGGGGGGCTCCTACAATGAGCAGTTCTTC. Supplemented by reference TRBV9 and TRBJ2-1, the full variable domain reads DSGVTQTPKHLITATGQRVTLRCSPRSGDLSVYWYQQSLDQGLQFLIQYYNGEERAKGNILERFSAQQFPDLHSELNLSSLELGDSALYFCASSDPEERGGSYNEQFFGPGTRLTVL.

This clonotype was seen ten or more times. The genes are TRBV2 and TRBJ1-1; D is unclear. V was pared by 1 base and J by 4 bases, with 7 bases between. Germline CDR1 is SNHLY and CDR2 is FYNNEI. There are 13 residues in the CDR3. CDR3 sequence (DNA): TGTGCCAGCAGTGAAGGGGCGGGCACTGAAGCTTTCTTT. As protein: CASSEGAGTEAFF. Combining the CDR3 with reference TRBV2 and TRBJ1-1 gives the whole variable domain EPEVTQTPSHQVTQMGQEVILRCVPISNHLYFYWYRQILGQKVEFLVSFYNNEISEKSEIFDDQFSVERPDGSNFTLKIRSTKLEDSAMYFCASSEGAGTEAFFGQGTRLTVV.

The chain recombines TRBV7-9 with TRBJ2-3, with 8 bases lining up with TRBD2. The germline V gene encodes CDR1 SEHNR and CDR2 FQNEAQ (reference sequence). This CDR3 contains 15 residues. V lost 0 bases to trimming and J lost 5 bases; unmatched junction nucleotides: 4. This CDR3 reads CASSLAAAGEDTQYF. The CDR3 DNA sequence: TGTGCCAGCAGCTTAGCCGCAGCGGGGGAAGATACGCAGTATTTT.

This sequence joins TRBV9 and TRBJ1-5; maybe TRBD1 (6 bases). V lost 0 bases to trimming and J lost 7 bases, with 11 bases between them. This CDR3 has 14 residues. The germline CDR1 and CDR2 sequences are SGDLS and YYNGEE. Written as DNA, the CDR3 is TGTGCCAGCAGCGTAGACAGGGAGGGACAGCCCCAGCATTTT. As protein: CASSVDREGQPQHF.

The table lists this clonotype with a few counts. The gene calls are TRBV3-1 and TRBJ2-3; 7 bases are shared with TRBD2. V trimming: 0 bases; J trimming: 14 bases; junction bases outside the gene matches: 14. Germline V gene lookup returns CDR1 LGHDT and CDR2 YNNKEL (reference sequence). The CDR3 runs 15 residues. CDR3 amino acids: CASSQEGGGPPPPYF. The CDR3 nucleotides read TGTGCCAGCAGCCAAGAGGGCGGGGGACCGCCCCCGCCGTATTTT.

This clonotype has ten or more counts. The chain couples TRBV20-1 to TRBJ1-1; no reliable D call. Germline V lookup: CDR1 DFQATT, CDR2 SNEGSKA (reference sequence). The CDR3 sequence is 15 residues long. The V end was cut by 6 bases, the J end by 0 bases, with 17 bases between. The chain's CDR3 is CSAPIVGLMNTEAFF. The CDR3, as DNA: TGCAGTGCCCCTATAGTCGGGCTAATGAACACTGAAGCTTTCTTT.

This clonotype has only a few counts. The chain recombines TRBV7-8 with TRBJ2-2; 10 bases fit TRBD1. Germline V CDR1 and CDR2: SGHVS, FQNEAQ. The V and J ends lost 5 bases and 9 bases, in that order; junction bases with no gene match: 3. The CDR3 loop spans 13 amino acids. The CDR3 DNA sequence: TGTGCCAGCAGCCGGGACAGGGGAAGGGAGCTGTTTTTT. Protein: CASSRDRGRELFF.

The rearrangement links TRBV4-2 to TRBJ1-1; D is unresolved. The CDR3 has 13 residues. Per the germline V gene, CDR1 is LGHNA and CDR2 is YNFKEQ. Trimming took off 4 bases at V and 9 bases at J, with 15 bases between the two ends. CDR3 DNA: TGTGCCAGCAGCCCACCCGAACGGGAAAAAGCTTTCTTT. This codes for CASSPPEREKAFF.

The chain joins TRBV30 to TRBJ2-7; tentatively, D is TRBD1 (5 bases). The germline V and J ends were trimmed by 0 bases and 5 bases, with 20 bases remaining between them. Germline CDR1 reads GTSNPN; CDR2 reads SVGIG (reference sequence). The CDR3 is made up of 16 amino acids. The CDR3 loop reads CAWSVTPRVLIHEQYF. Here the CDR3 DNA reads TGTGCCTGGAGTGTCACTCCCAGGGTGTTGATCCACGAGCAGTACTTC. Full variable domain (rest looked up from reference TRBV30 and TRBJ2-7): SQTIHQWPATLVQPVGSPLSLECTVEGTSNPNLYWYRQAAGRGLQLLFYSVGIGQISSEVPQNLSASRPQDRQFILSSKKLLLSDSGFYLCAWSVTPRVLIHEQYFGPGTRLTVT.

The CDR3 loop is CASLRGQPAREPQHF. CDR3 nucleotides: TGTGCCAGCCTCCGGGGGCAGCCCGCTAGGGAGCCCCAGCATTTT. The chain links TRBV6-2 or TRBV6-3 to TRBJ1-5; a weak D match, TRBD1 (6 bases). Trimming cost V 8 bases and J 8 bases, with 22 bases left between them. CDR3 length equals 15 residues. Per the germline V gene, CDR1 is MNHEY and CDR2 is SVGEGT.

The rearrangement joins TRBV4-1 to TRBJ1-4; unclear D gene. CDR3 length equals 15 residues. CDR1 and CDR2 (germline): MGHRA, YSYEKL. V shed 0 bases and J shed 7 bases, with 12 bases lying between them. The CDR3 nucleotides are TGCGCCAGCAGCCAAGAAGCGGAGGAGGGTGAAAAACTGTTTTTT. It codes for CASSQEAEEGEKLFF.

The J gene is TRBJ2-2, the V gene TRBV7-6; TRBD2 is a possible D gene (7 bases). The CDR3 runs to 15 residues. The germline CDR1 and CDR2 sequences are SGHVS and FNYEAQ. V gave up 1 base and J gave up 4 bases, with 10 bases separating them. The CDR3 here is CASSLGGGGTGELFF. The DNA of the CDR3 is TGTGCCAGCAGCTTAGGAGGGGGGGGCACCGGGGAGCTGTTTTTT.